This T cell receptor beta chain was recorded in a study of blood T cell repertoires in COVID-19. Clinical history as reported by participants underpinned cohort assignment. Cohort 3 donors counted as recovered after two negative PCRs, clearance, or resolved symptoms. Authors' methods: Reference gene primer amplification gave estimated nucleated cell counts. Data came from immunoSEQ multiplex PCR; TCRdb stores just in-frame clones and leaves some out. Clonal size and the V and J genes are those of that table, whereas D and trimming came from the DNA. The sample lists a few hundred thousand clones, approximately 90% occurring once. Sequencing input: PBMCs or T cells enriched from blood (not recorded which). The TCR originated in a woman aged 55-70 years who had recovered from COVID-19.

The CDR3 region is CASSLARIPLYGYTF. DNA for the CDR3: TGTGCCAGCAGCTTAGCGCGGATTCCTCTCTATGGCTACACCTTC. The rearrangement links TRBV7-9 to TRBJ1-2; D is unresolved. V lost 0 bases and J lost 4, with 12 bases in between. Germline values: CDR1 SEHNR, CDR2 FQNEAQ (reference sequence). This CDR3 is 15 amino acids long.